Reported below is one T cell receptor (beta chain). The junction shows a germline mismatch at one end, possibly a read error. This CDR3 region has 13 residues. Germline CDR1 SSHAT, CDR2 FNYEAQ (reference sequence). Sequencing used immunoSEQ multiplex PCR; TCRdb keeps in-frame clones, though not all of them. The data contain 200,000 to 250,000 clones, 80% to 85% of them singletons. This entry comes from a study of blood T cell repertoires in COVID-19. Study-level information: The samples span acute and convalescent COVID-19 from the United States, Italy and Spain.

This rearrangement joins TRBV7-7 to TRBJ2-7, with D unresolved. Sequencing used peripheral blood. The source is a woman in her 30s who had recovered from COVID-19. The CDR3 here is CASSAGYGYEQYF. CDR3 nucleotide sequence: TGTGCTAGCAGCGCCGGGTATGGGTACGAGCAGTACTTC.